This T cell receptor beta chain emerged from a study of T cells in localized non-small cell lung cancer (dated by TCRdb to 2018 to 2021). Study-level background: The study examined T cell repertoires in approximately 240 patients with early-stage NSCLC and compared tumors with uninvolved tumor-adjacent lungs. The cohort was made up of 200 to 250 treatment-naive NSCLC patients whose localized lung tumors had been resected. A mean age of approximately 70 years was recorded for the NSCLC patients, of whom roughly 130 were male and about 100 were female. Overall results and qualifications from the work: Multi-region tumor sequencing was not performed, so intratumor heterogeneity could not be excluded. Because of the exploratory design, TCR variables were selected using unadjusted p-values without false-discovery rate correction. Uninvolved tumor-adjacent lung showed the highest T cell clonality, higher than tumor, which suggests more focused antigenic responses in the adjacent lung. Longer overall survival was associated with higher T cell density in blood, whereas shorter survival was associated with higher clonality in adjacent lung. A median of 57 of the top 100 tumor clones turned up in the paired uninvolved adjacent lung, and under 30 of those clones also ranked among the top 100 of that same adjacent lung.

TCR beta CDR3 regions were sequenced from DNA using the immunoSEQ Assay. Per the source publication's procedure: To compute T cell density, TCR beta template counts were normalized to usable DNA, which was estimated by amplifying housekeeping genes. Richness was estimated using the preseqR package, with extrapolation to 400,000 templates for PBMC samples and to 120,000 templates for tissue samples. Clonality was defined as one minus Pielou's evenness. To identify tissue-enriched TCRs, differential abundance testing was run on productive amino-acid clonotypes with a minimum total count of 5 and an alpha of 0.1. The Jaccard Index and the Morisita Overlap Index were used to measure repertoire overlap between compartments. GLIPH grouped TCR beta CDR3s together with public tetramer-defined viral CDR3s, and a viral motif had to include at least three viral sequences and show V-gene enrichment. Imported from immuneACCESS, the table was reduced by TCRdb to in-frame sequences with V and J called. These copies leave out some clones; in studies compared against another copy, an unresolved V gene accounts for under half, and the cause of the remainder is not known. The V and J calls and clone size come from that table; D and trimming were worked out from the DNA. The sample data list about 45,000 clones, and 81% of these were observed just once. The ten largest account for roughly a sixth of the sample.

The junction shows trimming of 0 bases on V and 0 bases on J, plus 8 bases between the germline ends. The CDR3 numbers 15 residues from cysteine through phenylalanine. Only CDR3 DNA remains: 45 bases, in frame from the first base. The germline V gene yields SGHVS for CDR1 and FNYEAQ for CDR2. A note on this clone: Its antigen target is currently unknown. Nothing much larger sits one base from this clone, and base qualities are not available.

At diagnosis, peripheral blood, uninvolved tumor-adjacent lung and tumor were collected and were preserved as a mix of fresh-frozen and FFPE material. For TCR repertoire profiling, the blood samples were analyzed as peripheral blood mononuclear cells. The specimen comprised peripheral blood mononuclear cells, sampled before any cancer treatment. The V gene is TRBV7-6 and the J gene is TRBJ1-1; the D gene cannot be named for sure. This TCR was recovered from a man aged 35-75 years with stage III lung adenocarcinoma. The nucleotide sequence reads TGTGCCAGCAGCTTAGCGCAGGTTATGAACACTGAAGCTTTCTTT. The resulting protein is CASSLAQVMNTEAFF.